The rows below give T cell receptor beta chains drawn from one sample of a study of regulatory T cells in long-lasting Graves disease. TCRdb reprocessed the multiplex PCR reads with MiXCR, giving one entry per CDR3 protein. The table lists about 620,000 distinct CDR3 sequences, roughly 16% of them singletons. These data also featured in a second study, about T cells in Graves' hyperthyroidism and ophthalmopathy.

The sequences come from peripheral blood mononuclear cells (PBMCs), collected at new diagnosis, from a patient treated with antithyroid drugs. These receptors were obtained from a woman aged 30 to 39 with Graves disease. Each CDR3 is given with its conserved first and last residue. A D gene is named only where the DNA matches it firmly. A clone size is listed for some rows: how often the clone was seen (once, few, many), or a class if it is expanded.

v_call: TRBV10-3
d_call: NA
clone_size: once
j_call: TRBJ2-7
cdr3_nt: TGTGCCATCAGTGAGGCGGTGGGAGCGGACGAGCAGTACTTC
cdr3_aa: CAISEAVGADEQYF

v_call: TRBV6-1
d_call: NA
clone_size: many
j_call: TRBJ1-4
cdr3_nt: TGTGCCAGCGGAACTACAGGGATGGGTGAAAAACTGTTTTTT
cdr3_aa: CASGTTGMGEKLFF

v_call: TRBV14
d_call: NA
clone_size: few
j_call: TRBJ2-7
cdr3_nt: TGTGCCAGCAGCCGATTCAGGGAGGAGCAGTACTTC
cdr3_aa: CASSRFREEQYF

v_call: TRBV29-1
d_call: TRBD1
clone_size: many
j_call: TRBJ2-7
cdr3_nt: TGCAGCGTTGAAGATCGTGAACAGGGGGCAGGCGAGCAGTACTTC
cdr3_aa: CSVEDREQGAGEQYF

v_call: TRBV9
d_call: NA
clone_size: NA
j_call: TRBJ2-1
cdr3_nt: TGTGCCAGCAGCGTAGAAACTCGGGGGAATGAGCAGTTCTTC
cdr3_aa: CASSVETRGNEQFF

v_call: TRBV11-2
d_call: NA
clone_size: many
j_call: TRBJ2-3
cdr3_nt: TGTGCCAGCAGCTTAGAGAGCACAGATACGCAGTATTTT
cdr3_aa: CASSLESTDTQYF

v_call: TRBV5-1
d_call: NA
clone_size: NA
j_call: TRBJ2-6
cdr3_nt: TGCGCCAGCGCCTACGGTGGTGGGGCCAACGTCCTGACTTTC
cdr3_aa: CASAYGGGANVLTF

v_call: TRBV25-1
d_call: NA
clone_size: NA
j_call: TRBJ1-2
cdr3_nt: TGTGCCAGCAGTGAACAGGGCCCCGTCTATGGCTACACCTTC
cdr3_aa: CASSEQGPVYGYTF

v_call: TRBV7-9
d_call: NA
clone_size: NA
j_call: TRBJ1-5
cdr3_nt: TGTGCCAGCAGCTTCGGGGAGACTAGCGGGACCATTGGCAATCAGCCCCAGCATTTT
cdr3_aa: CASSFGETSGTIGNQPQHF

v_call: TRBV11-3
d_call: NA
clone_size: many
j_call: TRBJ2-5
cdr3_nt: TGTGCCAGCAGCCAAAGAGAAGGGATGGAGACCCAGTACTTC
cdr3_aa: CASSQREGMETQYF

v_call: TRBV5-6
d_call: TRBD2
clone_size: NA
j_call: TRBJ2-1
cdr3_nt: TGTGCCAGCAGCCCCGGACTAGCGGGGTACTACAATGAGCAGTTCTTC
cdr3_aa: CASSPGLAGYYNEQFF

v_call: TRBV5-1
d_call: NA
clone_size: NA
j_call: TRBJ2-7
cdr3_nt: TGCGCCAGCAGCTCGGGGACACAGCTGCCCTACGAGCAGTACTTC
cdr3_aa: CASSSGTQLPYEQYF

v_call: TRBV9
d_call: TRBD1
clone_size: NA
j_call: TRBJ2-7
cdr3_nt: TGTGCCAGCAGCCCCAGGACAGGGGAGAACCACGAGCAGTACTTC
cdr3_aa: CASSPRTGENHEQYF

v_call: TRBV6-2/TRBV6-3
d_call: TRBD1
clone_size: NA
j_call: TRBJ2-7
cdr3_nt: TGTGCCAGCACTCTTTCCGGGACAGGGGACCTTTACGAGCAGTACTTC
cdr3_aa: CASTLSGTGDLYEQYF

v_call: TRBV2
d_call: TRBD2
clone_size: many
j_call: TRBJ2-2
cdr3_nt: TGTGCCACTCGACTAGCGGGAGGGCCGAGAGCCGGGGAGCTGTTTTTT
cdr3_aa: CATRLAGGPRAGELFF

v_call: TRBV6-2/TRBV6-3
d_call: TRBD1
clone_size: NA
j_call: TRBJ2-4
cdr3_nt: TGTGCCAGCAGTTACTCGAAGGGACAGGGACTAGCCAAAAACATTCAGTACTTC
cdr3_aa: CASSYSKGQGLAKNIQYF

v_call: TRBV30
d_call: TRBD1
clone_size: NA
j_call: TRBJ1-1
cdr3_nt: TGTGCCTGGAGTGTAATAGACAGGGGTCTCATTGAAGCTTTCTTT
cdr3_aa: CAWSVIDRGLIEAFF

v_call: TRBV29-1
d_call: NA
clone_size: many
j_call: TRBJ1-1
cdr3_nt: TGCAGCGTTGCCGTGGGGTTTTATGACGCTTTCTTT
cdr3_aa: CSVAVGFYDAFF

v_call: TRBV30
d_call: NA
clone_size: NA
j_call: TRBJ1-5
cdr3_nt: TGTGCCTGTACCCCTGGAGGGTTTGACAATCAGCCCCAGCATTTT
cdr3_aa: CACTPGGFDNQPQHF

v_call: TRBV2
d_call: NA
clone_size: many
j_call: TRBJ1-2
cdr3_nt: TGTGCCAGCAGTGAATCAGTTAACTATGGCTACACCTTC
cdr3_aa: CASSESVNYGYTF

v_call: TRBV29-1
d_call: NA
clone_size: few
j_call: TRBJ2-3
cdr3_nt: TGCAGCGTTGGGCAGGGGAGTGAGTTCTGGGCAGATACGCAGTATTTT
cdr3_aa: CSVGQGSEFWADTQYF

v_call: TRBV2
d_call: NA
clone_size: many
j_call: TRBJ2-5
cdr3_nt: TGTGCCAGCTTCGATGGGACTGCGGGCCGAGAGACCCAGTACTTC
cdr3_aa: CASFDGTAGRETQYF

v_call: TRBV7-2
d_call: NA
clone_size: many
j_call: TRBJ2-3
cdr3_nt: TGTGCCAGCAGCCGGGAAAGGTATACGCAGTATTTT
cdr3_aa: CASSRERYTQYF

v_call: TRBV27
d_call: NA
clone_size: NA
j_call: TRBJ2-1
cdr3_nt: TGTGCCAGCAGTTCCGAGACAGTTTACAATGAGCAGTTCTTC
cdr3_aa: CASSSETVYNEQFF

v_call: TRBV6-1
d_call: NA
clone_size: few
j_call: TRBJ2-3
cdr3_nt: TGTGCCAGCAGTGACCACAGAATAGATACGCAGTATTTT
cdr3_aa: CASSDHRIDTQYF

v_call: TRBV20-1
d_call: NA
clone_size: many
j_call: TRBJ2-5
cdr3_nt: TGCAGTGCTAGATTCGGGACCTCTTCGACCCAGTACTTC
cdr3_aa: CSARFGTSSTQYF

v_call: TRBV12-3/TRBV12-4
d_call: NA
clone_size: many
j_call: TRBJ2-7
cdr3_nt: TGTGCCAGCACGCCGGACACCTCGAGGGAGCAGTACTTC
cdr3_aa: CASTPDTSREQYF

v_call: TRBV30
d_call: TRBD2
clone_size: NA
j_call: TRBJ2-1
cdr3_nt: TGTGCCTGGGGAGGGGAGGCCCTAGCGGGGGCGAATGAGCAGTTCTTC
cdr3_aa: CAWGGEALAGANEQFF

v_call: TRBV5-1
d_call: TRBD2
clone_size: few
j_call: TRBJ2-3
cdr3_nt: TGCGCCAGCAGCCTACGACTAGCGGGAGGAGATACGCAGTATTTT
cdr3_aa: CASSLRLAGGDTQYF

v_call: TRBV18
d_call: NA
clone_size: many
j_call: TRBJ2-3
cdr3_nt: TGTGCCAGCTCACTTTTTCCGGGGAATACGCAGTATTTT
cdr3_aa: CASSLFPGNTQYF

v_call: TRBV2
d_call: NA
clone_size: many
j_call: TRBJ1-1
cdr3_nt: TGTGCCAGCCGACTGGACGACACTGAAGCTTTCTTT
cdr3_aa: CASRLDDTEAFF

v_call: TRBV28
d_call: NA
clone_size: few
j_call: TRBJ1-5
cdr3_nt: TGTGCCAGCAGATCGCCGGGGCCGGGGAGCAATCAGCCCCAGCATTTT
cdr3_aa: CASRSPGPGSNQPQHF

v_call: TRBV28
d_call: NA
clone_size: many
j_call: TRBJ2-1
cdr3_nt: TGTGCCAGCAGAATATTCCGGGGAAACAATGAGCAGTTCTTC
cdr3_aa: CASRIFRGNNEQFF

v_call: TRBV5-1
d_call: NA
clone_size: few
j_call: TRBJ2-3
cdr3_nt: TGCGCCAGCAGCTCGCCCGGGAAAATCAGAACAGATACGCAGTATTTT
cdr3_aa: CASSSPGKIRTDTQYF

v_call: TRBV20-1
d_call: NA
clone_size: NA
j_call: TRBJ2-5
cdr3_nt: TGCAGTGCTATGGATGTCAGGCAGGAAGAGACCCAGTACTTC
cdr3_aa: CSAMDVRQEETQYF

v_call: TRBV28
d_call: TRBD2
clone_size: many
j_call: TRBJ2-2
cdr3_nt: TGTGCCAGCAGTGTGTGGGGACTAGAGGCCGGGGAGCTGTTTTTT
cdr3_aa: CASSVWGLEAGELFF

v_call: TRBV6-1
d_call: NA
clone_size: NA
j_call: TRBJ2-7
cdr3_nt: TGTGCCAGCAGTGATCGGGGGCGGTCCTACGAGCAGTACTTC
cdr3_aa: CASSDRGRSYEQYF

v_call: TRBV30
d_call: NA
clone_size: few
j_call: TRBJ2-1
cdr3_nt: TGTGCCTTTAAAGCGGACCCGAGCTCCTACAATGAGCAGTTCTTC
cdr3_aa: CAFKADPSSYNEQFF

v_call: TRBV6-1
d_call: NA
clone_size: NA
j_call: TRBJ1-1
cdr3_nt: TGTGCCAGCAAAAAGGGGCAGATGAACACTGAAGCTTTCTTT
cdr3_aa: CASKKGQMNTEAFF

v_call: TRBV28
d_call: TRBD2
clone_size: many
j_call: TRBJ2-7
cdr3_nt: TGTGCCAGCAGTGGGGTGGGACTAGCGGGAACCTACGAGCAGTACTTC
cdr3_aa: CASSGVGLAGTYEQYF

v_call: TRBV6-9
d_call: NA
clone_size: few
j_call: TRBJ2-7
cdr3_nt: TGTGCCAGCAGTTACACCCGGCAAAACTACGAGCAGTACTTC
cdr3_aa: CASSYTRQNYEQYF

v_call: TRBV20-1
d_call: NA
clone_size: few
j_call: TRBJ2-7
cdr3_nt: TGCAGTGCTAGAGCGGCAGACGGAACCTACGAGCAGTACTTC
cdr3_aa: CSARAADGTYEQYF

v_call: TRBV15
d_call: TRBD2
clone_size: NA
j_call: TRBJ2-7
cdr3_nt: TGTGCCACCAGCTCCGGAGCGGGAGGGCCAAGTCCCGAGCAGTACTTC
cdr3_aa: CATSSGAGGPSPEQYF

v_call: TRBV5-1
d_call: NA
clone_size: many
j_call: TRBJ2-3
cdr3_nt: TGCGCCAGCAGCAGCTGGGCAGGGGTGTCCACAGATACGCAGTATTTT
cdr3_aa: CASSSWAGVSTDTQYF

v_call: TRBV20-1
d_call: TRBD1
clone_size: few
j_call: TRBJ1-2
cdr3_nt: TGCAGTGCCGAGGGGACAGGGCCCGGCTACACCTTC
cdr3_aa: CSAEGTGPGYTF

v_call: TRBV2
d_call: TRBD1
clone_size: many
j_call: TRBJ2-4
cdr3_nt: TGTGCCAGCGGTGGGACAGGTAGTAACATTCAGTACTTC
cdr3_aa: CASGGTGSNIQYF

v_call: TRBV29-1
d_call: NA
clone_size: NA
j_call: TRBJ1-2
cdr3_nt: TGCAGCGTCGCGCCCGGGACCGAGTATGGCTACACCTTC
cdr3_aa: CSVAPGTEYGYTF